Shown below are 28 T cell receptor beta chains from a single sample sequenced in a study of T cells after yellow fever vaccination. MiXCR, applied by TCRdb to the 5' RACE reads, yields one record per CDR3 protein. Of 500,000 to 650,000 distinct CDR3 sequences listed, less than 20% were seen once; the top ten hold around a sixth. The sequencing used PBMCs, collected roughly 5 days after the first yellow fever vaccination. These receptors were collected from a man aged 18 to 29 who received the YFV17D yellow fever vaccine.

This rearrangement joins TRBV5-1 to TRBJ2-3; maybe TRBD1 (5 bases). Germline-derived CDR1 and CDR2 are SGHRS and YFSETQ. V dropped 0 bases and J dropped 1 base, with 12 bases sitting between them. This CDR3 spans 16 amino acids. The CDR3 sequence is CASSLGFRAGTDTQYF. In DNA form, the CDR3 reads TGCGCCAGCAGCTTGGGCTTCAGGGCAGGCACAGATACGCAGTATTTT.

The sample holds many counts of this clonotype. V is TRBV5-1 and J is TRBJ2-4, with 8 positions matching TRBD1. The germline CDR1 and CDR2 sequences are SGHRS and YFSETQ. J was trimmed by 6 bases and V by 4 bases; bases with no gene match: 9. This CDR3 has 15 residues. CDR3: CASSRTGMGVNIQYF. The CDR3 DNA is TGCGCCAGCAGCCGGACAGGGATGGGGGTAAACATTCAGTACTTC.

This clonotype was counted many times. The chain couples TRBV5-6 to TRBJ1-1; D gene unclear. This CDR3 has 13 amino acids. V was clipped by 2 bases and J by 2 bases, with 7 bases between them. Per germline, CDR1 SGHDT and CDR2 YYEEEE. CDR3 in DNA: TGTGCCAGCAGCTTACGCCCCAACACTGAAGCTTTCTTT. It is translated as CASSLRPNTEAFF.

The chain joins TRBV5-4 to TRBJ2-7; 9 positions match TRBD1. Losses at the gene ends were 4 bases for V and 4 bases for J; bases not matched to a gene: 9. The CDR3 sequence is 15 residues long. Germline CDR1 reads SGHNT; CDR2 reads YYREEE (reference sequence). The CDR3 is CASSIPRTGAYEQYF. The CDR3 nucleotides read TGTGCCAGCAGCATTCCCAGGACAGGGGCGTACGAGCAGTACTTC.

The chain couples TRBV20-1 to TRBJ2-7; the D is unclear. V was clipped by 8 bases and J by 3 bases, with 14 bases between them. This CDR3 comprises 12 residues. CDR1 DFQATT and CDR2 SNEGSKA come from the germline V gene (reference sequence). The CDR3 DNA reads TGCAGTCCCGGGCGGTCCCACTACGAGCAGTACTTC. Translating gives CSPGRSHYEQYF.

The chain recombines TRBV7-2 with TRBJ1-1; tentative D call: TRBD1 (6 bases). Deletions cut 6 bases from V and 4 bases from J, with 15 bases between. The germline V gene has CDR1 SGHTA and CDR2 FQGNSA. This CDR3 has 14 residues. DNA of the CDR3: TGTGCCAGCAGGATAGGACAGCTCGGCACTGAAGCTTTCTTT. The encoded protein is CASRIGQLGTEAFF.

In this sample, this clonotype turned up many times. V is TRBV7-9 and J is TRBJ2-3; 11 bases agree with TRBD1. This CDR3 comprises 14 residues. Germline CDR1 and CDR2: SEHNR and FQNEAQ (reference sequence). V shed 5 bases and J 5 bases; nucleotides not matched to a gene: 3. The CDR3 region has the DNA TGTGCCAGCAGCCCGGGACAGGGGGGAGATACGCAGTATTTT. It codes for CASSPGQGGDTQYF.

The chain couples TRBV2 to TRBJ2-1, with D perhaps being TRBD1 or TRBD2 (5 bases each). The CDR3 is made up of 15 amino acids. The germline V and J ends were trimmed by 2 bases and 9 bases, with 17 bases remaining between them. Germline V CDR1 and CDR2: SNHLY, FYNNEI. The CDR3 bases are TGTGCCAGCAGTGAAAGGGGAGTTCCTAACGGTGAGCAGTTCTTC. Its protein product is CASSERGVPNGEQFF. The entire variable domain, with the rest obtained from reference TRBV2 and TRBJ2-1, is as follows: EPEVTQTPSHQVTQMGQEVILRCVPISNHLYFYWYRQILGQKVEFLVSFYNNEISEKSEIFDDQFSVERPDGSNFTLKIRSTKLEDSAMYFCASSERGVPNGEQFFGPGTRLTVL.

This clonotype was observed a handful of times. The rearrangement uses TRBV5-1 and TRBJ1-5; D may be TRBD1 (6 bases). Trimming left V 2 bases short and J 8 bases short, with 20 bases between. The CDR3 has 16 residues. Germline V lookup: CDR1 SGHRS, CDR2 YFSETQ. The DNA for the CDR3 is TGCGCCAGCAGCTTTGGGGTGGGGGGGGGCGACGAGCCCCAGCATTTT. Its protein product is CASSFGVGGGDEPQHF.

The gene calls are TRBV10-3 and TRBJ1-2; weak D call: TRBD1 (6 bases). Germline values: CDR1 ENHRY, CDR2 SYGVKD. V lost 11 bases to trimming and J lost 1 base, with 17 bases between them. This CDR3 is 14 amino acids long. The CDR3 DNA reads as TGTGCCCTACGGGATACAGGGAATAACTATGGCTACACCTTC. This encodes CALRDTGNNYGYTF.

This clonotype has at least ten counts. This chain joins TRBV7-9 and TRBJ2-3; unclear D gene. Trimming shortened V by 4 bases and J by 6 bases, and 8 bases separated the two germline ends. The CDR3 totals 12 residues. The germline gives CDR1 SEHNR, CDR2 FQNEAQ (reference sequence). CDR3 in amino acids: CASSSQMDTQYF. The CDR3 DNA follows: TGTGCCAGCAGCTCCCAGATGGATACGCAGTATTTT.

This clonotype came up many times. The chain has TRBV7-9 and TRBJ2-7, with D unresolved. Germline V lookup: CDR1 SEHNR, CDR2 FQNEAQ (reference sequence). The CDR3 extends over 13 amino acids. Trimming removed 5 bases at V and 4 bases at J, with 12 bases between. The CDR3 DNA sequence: TGTGCCAGCAGCCCTATCGGGCTATACGAGCAGTACGTC. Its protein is CASSPIGLYEQYV.

CDR3 coding DNA: TGCGCCAGCAGCTTCGACGGGTTGGAAGGAAACACCATATATTTT. It encodes CASSFDGLEGNTIYF. The rearrangement uses TRBV5-1 and TRBJ1-3; D uncertain. This CDR3 region has 15 residues. V shed 2 bases and J shed 4 bases, with 13 bases lying between them. CDR1 and CDR2 (germline): SGHRS, YFSETQ.

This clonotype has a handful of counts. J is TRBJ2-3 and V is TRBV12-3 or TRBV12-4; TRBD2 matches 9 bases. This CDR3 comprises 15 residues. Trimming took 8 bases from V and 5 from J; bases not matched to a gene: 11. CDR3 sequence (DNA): TGTGCCAGCGGCTTAAAGCGGGGGGATGGAGATACGCAGTATTTT. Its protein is CASGLKRGDGDTQYF.

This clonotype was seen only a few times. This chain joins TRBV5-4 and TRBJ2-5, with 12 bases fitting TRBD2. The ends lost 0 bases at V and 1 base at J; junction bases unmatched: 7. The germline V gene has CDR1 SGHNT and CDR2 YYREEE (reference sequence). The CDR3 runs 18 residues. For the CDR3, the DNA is TGTGCCAGCAGCTTGGCCACTAGCGGGGGGCTGATCCAAGAGACCCAGTACTTC. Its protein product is CASSLATSGGLIQETQYF.

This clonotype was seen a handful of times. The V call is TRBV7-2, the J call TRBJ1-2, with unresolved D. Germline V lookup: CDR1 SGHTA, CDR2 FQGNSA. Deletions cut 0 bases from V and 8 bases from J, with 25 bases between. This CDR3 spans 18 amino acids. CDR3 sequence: CASSLASGWSGVELGYTF. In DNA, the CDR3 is TGTGCCAGCAGCTTAGCTAGCGGTTGGTCAGGCGTTGAGCTGGGCTACACCTTC.

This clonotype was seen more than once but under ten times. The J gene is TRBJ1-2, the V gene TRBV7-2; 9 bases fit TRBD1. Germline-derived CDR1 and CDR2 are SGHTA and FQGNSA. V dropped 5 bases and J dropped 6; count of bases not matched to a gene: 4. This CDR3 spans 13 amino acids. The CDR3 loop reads CASSQGQGDGYTF. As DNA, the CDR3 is TGTGCCAGCAGCCAGGGACAGGGAGATGGCTACACCTTC.

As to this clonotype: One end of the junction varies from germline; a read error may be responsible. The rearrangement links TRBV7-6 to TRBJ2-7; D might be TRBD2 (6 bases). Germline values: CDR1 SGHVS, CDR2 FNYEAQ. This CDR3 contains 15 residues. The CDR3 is CASSLGGDESYEQYF. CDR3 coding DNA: TGTGCCAGCAGTTTAGGAGGGGACGAATCCTACGAGCAGTACTTC.

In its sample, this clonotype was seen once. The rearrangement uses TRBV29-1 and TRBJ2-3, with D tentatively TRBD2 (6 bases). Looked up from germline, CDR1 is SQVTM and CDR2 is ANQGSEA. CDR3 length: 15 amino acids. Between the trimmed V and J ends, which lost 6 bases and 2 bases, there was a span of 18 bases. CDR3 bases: TGCAGCGTGGGGGATCTGCGGACTAACACAGATACGCAGTATTTT. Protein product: CSVGDLRTNTDTQYF.

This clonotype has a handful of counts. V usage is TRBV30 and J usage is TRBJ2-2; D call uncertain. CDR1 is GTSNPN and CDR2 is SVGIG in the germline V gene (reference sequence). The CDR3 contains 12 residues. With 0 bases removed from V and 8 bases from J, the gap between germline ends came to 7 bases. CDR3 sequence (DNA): TGTGCCTGGAGTGTGCCGACTGGGGAGCTGTTTTTT. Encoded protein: CAWSVPTGELFF.

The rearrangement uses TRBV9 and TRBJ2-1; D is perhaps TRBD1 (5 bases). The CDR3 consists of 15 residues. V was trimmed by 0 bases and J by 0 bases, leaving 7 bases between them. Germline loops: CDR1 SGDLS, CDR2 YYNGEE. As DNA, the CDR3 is TGTGCCAGCAGCGTAGAGGACAACTCCTACAATGAGCAGTTCTTC. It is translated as CASSVEDNSYNEQFF.

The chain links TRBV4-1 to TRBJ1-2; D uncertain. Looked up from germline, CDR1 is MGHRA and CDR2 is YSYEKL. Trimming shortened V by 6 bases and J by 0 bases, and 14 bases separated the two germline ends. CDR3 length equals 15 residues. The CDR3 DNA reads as TGCGCCAGCAGGGACGGGGTTAGAGCTAACTATGGCTACACCTTC. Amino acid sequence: CASRDGVRANYGYTF.

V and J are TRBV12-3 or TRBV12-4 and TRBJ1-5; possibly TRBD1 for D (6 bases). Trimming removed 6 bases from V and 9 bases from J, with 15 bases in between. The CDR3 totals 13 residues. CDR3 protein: CASRLQGLPPQHF. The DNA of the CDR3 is TGTGCCAGCAGACTACAGGGTTTGCCGCCCCAGCATTTT.

The CDR3, as DNA: TGTGCCAGCAGTTCCGGGACTAGCAGCCTCATCACCGGGGAGCTGTTTTTT. Its translation: CASSSGTSSLITGELFF. The genes are TRBV28 and TRBJ2-2, with TRBD2 identical over 9 bases. Unmatched junction bases numbered 10, after V lost 4 bases and J lost 4 bases. This CDR3 region has 17 residues. Germline V lookup: CDR1 MDHEN, CDR2 SYDVKM. The whole variable domain, filled in from reference TRBV28 and TRBJ2-2, reads DVKVTQSSRYLVKRTGEKVFLECVQDMDHENMFWYRQDPGLGLRLIYFSYDVKMKEKGDIPEGYSVSREKKERFSLILESASTNQTSMYLCASSSGTSSLITGELFFGEGSRLTVL.

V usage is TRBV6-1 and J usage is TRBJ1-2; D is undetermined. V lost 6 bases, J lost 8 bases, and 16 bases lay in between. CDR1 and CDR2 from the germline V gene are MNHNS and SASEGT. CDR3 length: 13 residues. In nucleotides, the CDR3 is TGTGCCAGCAGAGCGACCAGAGGAGAAGGCTACACCTTC. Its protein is CASRATRGEGYTF.

CDR3 region: CASSRNVERGGYNEQFF. CDR3 nucleotides: TGCGCCAGCAGCCGCAACGTCGAGCGGGGGGGCTACAATGAGCAGTTCTTC. The chain employs TRBV4-1 and TRBJ2-1; 10 nucleotides match TRBD2. Germline V CDR1 and CDR2: MGHRA, YSYEKL. V was pared by 4 bases and J by 3 bases, with 9 bases of the junction left unmatched. The CDR3 consists of 17 residues.

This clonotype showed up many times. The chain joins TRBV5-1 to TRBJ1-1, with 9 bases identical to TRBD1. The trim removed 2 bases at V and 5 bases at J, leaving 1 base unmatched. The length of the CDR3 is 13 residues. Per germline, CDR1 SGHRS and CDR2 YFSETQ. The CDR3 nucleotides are TGCGCCAGCAGCTTACAGGGGGCGACTGAAGCTTTCTTT. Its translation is CASSLQGATEAFF. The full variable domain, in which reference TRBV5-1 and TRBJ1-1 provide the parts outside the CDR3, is KAGVTQTPRYLIKTRGQQVTLSCSPISGHRSVSWYQQTPGQGLQFLFEYFSETQRNKGNFPGRFSGRQFSNSRSEMNVSTLELGDSALYLCASSLQGATEAFFGQGTRLTVV.

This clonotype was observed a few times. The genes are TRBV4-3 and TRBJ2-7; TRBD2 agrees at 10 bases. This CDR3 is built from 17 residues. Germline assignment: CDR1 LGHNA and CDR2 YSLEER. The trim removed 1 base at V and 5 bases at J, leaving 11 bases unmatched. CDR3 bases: TGCGCCAGCAGCCAAGGCCAAAGCGGTCTAGCGGGGGACGAGCAGTACTTC. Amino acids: CASSQGQSGLAGDEQYF.